This TCR beta chain stems from a study of blood T cell repertoires in COVID-19. The overall study: Collection of acute and convalescent COVID-19 samples took place in the United States, Italy and Spain. PBMCs, B-cell-depleted T cells, or T cells were the source of the cDNA or gDNA that made up the material.

Original processing methods: Quantification of nucleated cells was approximated via reference gene primer amplification. Only in-frame clones appear in the TCRdb table, and some are missing; sequencing was by immunoSEQ multiplex PCR. V, J and clone size derive from that table, while D and trimming were established from the DNA sequence. The sample yields about 280,000 clones, around 88% seen once. The sequenced sample consisted of peripheral blood. The origin of this receptor is a woman younger than 45 who had recovered from COVID-19.

In nucleotides, the CDR3 is TGTGCCAGCAGCTACTCCGGTAGCGGGAGTGGGGACGAGCAGTACTTC. It encodes CASSYSGSGSGDEQYF. J is TRBJ2-7 and V is TRBV7-9, with TRBD2 matching over 9 bases. The ends lost 4 bases at V and 5 bases at J; junction bases unmatched: 12. The CDR3 extends over 16 amino acids. Per the germline V gene, CDR1 is SEHNR and CDR2 is FQNEAQ (reference sequence).